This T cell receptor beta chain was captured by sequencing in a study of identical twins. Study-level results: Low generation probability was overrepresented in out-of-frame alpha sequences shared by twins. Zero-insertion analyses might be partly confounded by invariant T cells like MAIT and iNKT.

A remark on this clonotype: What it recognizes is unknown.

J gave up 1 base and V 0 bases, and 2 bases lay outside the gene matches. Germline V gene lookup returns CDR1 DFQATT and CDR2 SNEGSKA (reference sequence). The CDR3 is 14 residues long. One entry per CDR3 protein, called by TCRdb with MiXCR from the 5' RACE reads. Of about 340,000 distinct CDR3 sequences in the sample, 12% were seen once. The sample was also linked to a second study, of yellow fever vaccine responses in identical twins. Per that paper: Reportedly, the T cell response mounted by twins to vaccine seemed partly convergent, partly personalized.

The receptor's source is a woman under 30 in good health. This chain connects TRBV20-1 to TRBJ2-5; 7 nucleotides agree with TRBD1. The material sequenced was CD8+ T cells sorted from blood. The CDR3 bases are TGCAGTGCTAGAGAAGACAGGGCCCAAGAGACCCAGTACTTC. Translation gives CSAREDRAQETQYF.